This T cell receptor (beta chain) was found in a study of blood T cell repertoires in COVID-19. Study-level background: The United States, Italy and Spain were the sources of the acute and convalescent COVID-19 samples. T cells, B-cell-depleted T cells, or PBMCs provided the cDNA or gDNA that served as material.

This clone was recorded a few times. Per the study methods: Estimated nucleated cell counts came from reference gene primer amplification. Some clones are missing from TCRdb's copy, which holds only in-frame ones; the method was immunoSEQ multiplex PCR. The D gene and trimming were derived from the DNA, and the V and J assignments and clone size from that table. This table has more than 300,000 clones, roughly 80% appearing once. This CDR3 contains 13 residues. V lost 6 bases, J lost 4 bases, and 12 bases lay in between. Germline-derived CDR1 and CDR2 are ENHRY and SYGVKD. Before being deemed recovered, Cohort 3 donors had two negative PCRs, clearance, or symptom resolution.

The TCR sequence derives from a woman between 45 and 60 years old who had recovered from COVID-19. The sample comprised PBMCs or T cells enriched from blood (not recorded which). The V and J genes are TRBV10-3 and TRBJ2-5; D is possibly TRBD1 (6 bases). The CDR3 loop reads CAISTGPRETQYF. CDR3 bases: TGTGCCATCAGCACAGGGCCCCGAGAGACCCAGTACTTC.